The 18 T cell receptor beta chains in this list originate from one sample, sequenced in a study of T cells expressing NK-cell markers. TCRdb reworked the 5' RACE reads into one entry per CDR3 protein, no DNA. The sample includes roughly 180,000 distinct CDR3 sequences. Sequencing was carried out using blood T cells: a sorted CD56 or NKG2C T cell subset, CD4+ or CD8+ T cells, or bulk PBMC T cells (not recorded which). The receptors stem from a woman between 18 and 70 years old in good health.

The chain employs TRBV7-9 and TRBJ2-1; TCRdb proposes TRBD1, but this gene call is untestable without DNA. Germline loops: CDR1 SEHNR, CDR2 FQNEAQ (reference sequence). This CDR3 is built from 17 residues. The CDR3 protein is CASSLRDRGRMNNEQFF.

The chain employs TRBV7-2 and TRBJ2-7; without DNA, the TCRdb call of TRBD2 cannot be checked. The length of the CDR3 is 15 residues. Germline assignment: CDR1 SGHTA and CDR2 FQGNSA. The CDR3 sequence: CASSAGLAKNYEQYF.

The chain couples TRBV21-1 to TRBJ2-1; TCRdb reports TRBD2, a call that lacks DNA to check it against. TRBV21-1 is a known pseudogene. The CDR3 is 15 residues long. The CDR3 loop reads CASSKGREGGNEQFF.

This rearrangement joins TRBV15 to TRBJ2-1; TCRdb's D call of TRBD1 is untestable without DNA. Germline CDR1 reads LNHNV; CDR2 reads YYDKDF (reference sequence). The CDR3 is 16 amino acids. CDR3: CATSREGGLKYNEQFF. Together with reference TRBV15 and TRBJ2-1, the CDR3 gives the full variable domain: DAMVIQNPRYQVTQFGKPVTLSCSQTLNHNVMYWYQQKSSQAPKLLFHYYDKDFNNEADTPDNFQSRRPNTSFCFLDIRSPGLGDTAMYLCATSREGGLKYNEQFFGPGTRLTVL.

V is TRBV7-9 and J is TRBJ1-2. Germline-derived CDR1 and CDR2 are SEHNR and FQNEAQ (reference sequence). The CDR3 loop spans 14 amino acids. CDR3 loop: CATQKGQLNYGYTF. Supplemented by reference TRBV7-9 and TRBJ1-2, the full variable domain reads DTGVSQNPRHKITKRGQNVTFRCDPISEHNRLYWYRQTLGQGPEFLTYFQNEAQLEKSRLLSDRFSAERPKGSFSTLEIQRTEQGDSAMYLCATQKGQLNYGYTFGSGTRLTVV.

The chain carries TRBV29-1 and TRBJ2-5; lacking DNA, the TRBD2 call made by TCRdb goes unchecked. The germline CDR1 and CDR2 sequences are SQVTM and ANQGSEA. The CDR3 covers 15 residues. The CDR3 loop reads CSVEGLGGRQETQYF.

The CDR3 protein is CASSFGGAKQTQYF. The J gene is TRBJ2-5, the V gene TRBV11-2; no DNA is available, so the TRBD1 call from TCRdb remains unchecked. There are 14 residues in the CDR3. Germline V gives CDR1 SGHAT, CDR2 FQNNGV.

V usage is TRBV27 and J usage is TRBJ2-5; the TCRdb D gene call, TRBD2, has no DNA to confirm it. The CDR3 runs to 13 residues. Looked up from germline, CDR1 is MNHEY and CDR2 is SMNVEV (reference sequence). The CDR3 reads CASSWGLQETQYF.

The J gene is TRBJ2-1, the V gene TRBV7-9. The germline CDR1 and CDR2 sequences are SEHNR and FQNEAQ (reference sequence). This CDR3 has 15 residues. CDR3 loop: CASSPDRGSYNEQFF.

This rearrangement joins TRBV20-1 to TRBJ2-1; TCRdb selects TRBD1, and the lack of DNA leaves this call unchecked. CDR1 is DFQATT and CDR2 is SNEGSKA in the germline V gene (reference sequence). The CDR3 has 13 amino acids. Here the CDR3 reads CSATQGRVNEQFF.

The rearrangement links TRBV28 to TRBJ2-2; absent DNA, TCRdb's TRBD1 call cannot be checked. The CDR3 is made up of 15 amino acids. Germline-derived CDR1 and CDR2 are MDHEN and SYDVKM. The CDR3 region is CASSSPGQNTGELFF. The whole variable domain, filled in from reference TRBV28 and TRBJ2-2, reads DVKVTQSSRYLVKRTGEKVFLECVQDMDHENMFWYRQDPGLGLRLIYFSYDVKMKEKGDIPEGYSVSREKKERFSLILESASTNQTSMYLCASSSPGQNTGELFFGEGSRLTVL.

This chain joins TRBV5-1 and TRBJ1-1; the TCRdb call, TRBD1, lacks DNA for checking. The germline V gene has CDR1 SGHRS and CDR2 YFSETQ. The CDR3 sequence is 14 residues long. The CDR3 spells CASSLRGDRTEAFF.

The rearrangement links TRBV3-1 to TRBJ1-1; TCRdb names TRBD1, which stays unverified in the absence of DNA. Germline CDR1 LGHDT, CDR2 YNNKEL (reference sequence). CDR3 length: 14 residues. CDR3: CASSQNGGATEAFF.

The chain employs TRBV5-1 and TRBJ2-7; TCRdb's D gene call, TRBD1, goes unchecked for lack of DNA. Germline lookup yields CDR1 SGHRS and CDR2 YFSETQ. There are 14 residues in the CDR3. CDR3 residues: CASSTTVPSYEQYF.

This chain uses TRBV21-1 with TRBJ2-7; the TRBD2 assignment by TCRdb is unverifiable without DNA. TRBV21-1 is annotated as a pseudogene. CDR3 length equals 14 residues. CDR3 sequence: CASSNTSYSYEQYF.

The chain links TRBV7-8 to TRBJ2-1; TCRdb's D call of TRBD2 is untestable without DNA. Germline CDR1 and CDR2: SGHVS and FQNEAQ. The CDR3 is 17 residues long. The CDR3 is CASSFPIGRSSYNEQFF. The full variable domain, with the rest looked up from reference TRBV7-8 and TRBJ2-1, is GAGVSQSPRYKVAKRGQDVALRCDPISGHVSLFWYQQALGQGPEFLTYFQNEAQLDKSGLPSDRFFAERPEGSVSTLKIQRTQQEDSAVYLCASSFPIGRSSYNEQFFGPGTRLTVL.

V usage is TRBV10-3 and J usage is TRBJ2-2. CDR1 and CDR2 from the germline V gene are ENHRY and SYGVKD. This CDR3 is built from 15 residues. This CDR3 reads CAIGRDNLNTGELFF.

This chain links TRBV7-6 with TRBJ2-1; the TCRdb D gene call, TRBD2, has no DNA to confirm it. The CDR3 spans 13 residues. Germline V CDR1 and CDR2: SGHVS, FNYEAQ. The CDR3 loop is CASSSTSGGAPFF.